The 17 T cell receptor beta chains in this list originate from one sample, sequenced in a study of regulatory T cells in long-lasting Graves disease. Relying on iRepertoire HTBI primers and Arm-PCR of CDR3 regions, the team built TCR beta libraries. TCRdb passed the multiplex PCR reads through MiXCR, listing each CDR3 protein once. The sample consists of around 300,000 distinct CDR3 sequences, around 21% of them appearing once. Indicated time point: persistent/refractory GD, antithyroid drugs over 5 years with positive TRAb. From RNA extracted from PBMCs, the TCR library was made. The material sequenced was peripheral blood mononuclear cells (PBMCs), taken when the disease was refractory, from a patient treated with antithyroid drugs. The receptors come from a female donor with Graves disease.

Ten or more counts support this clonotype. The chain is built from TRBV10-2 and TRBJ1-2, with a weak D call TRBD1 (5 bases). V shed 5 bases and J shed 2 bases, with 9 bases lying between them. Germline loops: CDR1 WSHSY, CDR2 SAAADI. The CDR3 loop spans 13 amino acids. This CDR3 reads CASSQGWNYGYTF. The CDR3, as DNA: TGCGCCAGCAGTCAGGGTTGGAACTATGGCTACACCTTC.

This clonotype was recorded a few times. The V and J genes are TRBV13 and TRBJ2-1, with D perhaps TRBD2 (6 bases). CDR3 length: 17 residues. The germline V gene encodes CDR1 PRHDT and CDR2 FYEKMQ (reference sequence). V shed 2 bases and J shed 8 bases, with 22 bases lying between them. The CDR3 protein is CASSLMSGAGLRDEQFF. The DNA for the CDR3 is TGTGCCAGCAGCTTAATGTCGGGAGCCGGCTTAAGGGATGAGCAGTTCTTC.

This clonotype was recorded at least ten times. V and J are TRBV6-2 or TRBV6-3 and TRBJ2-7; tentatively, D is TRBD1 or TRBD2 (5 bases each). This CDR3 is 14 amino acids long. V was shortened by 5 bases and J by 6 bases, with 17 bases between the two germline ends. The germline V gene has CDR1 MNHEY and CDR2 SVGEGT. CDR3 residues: CASSVGTTPGEQYF. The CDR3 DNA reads TGTGCCAGCAGTGTAGGGACGACACCCGGCGAGCAGTACTTC.

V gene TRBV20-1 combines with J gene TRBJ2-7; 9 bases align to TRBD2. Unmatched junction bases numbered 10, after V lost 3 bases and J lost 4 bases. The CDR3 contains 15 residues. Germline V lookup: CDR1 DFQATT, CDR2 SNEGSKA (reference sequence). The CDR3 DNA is TGCAGTGCTAGTCATAGCGGGAGTCCCGGATACGAGCAGTACTTC. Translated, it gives CSASHSGSPGYEQYF.

CDR3 bases: TGCAGTGCTACCGACCGACCCTACGAGCAGTACTTC. Protein: CSATDRPYEQYF. The chain joins TRBV20-1 to TRBJ2-7, with D uncertain. The CDR3 extends over 12 amino acids. V dropped 4 bases and J dropped 2 bases, with 9 bases sitting between them. Germline-derived CDR1 and CDR2 are DFQATT and SNEGSKA (reference sequence).

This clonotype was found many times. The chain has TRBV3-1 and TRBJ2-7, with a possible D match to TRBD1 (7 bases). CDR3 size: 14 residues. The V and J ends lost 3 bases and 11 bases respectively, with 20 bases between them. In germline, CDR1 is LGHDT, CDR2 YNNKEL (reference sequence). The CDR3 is CASSQGRTGRVEYF. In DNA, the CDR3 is TGTGCCAGCAGCCAGGGGAGGACAGGACGGGTGGAGTACTTC.

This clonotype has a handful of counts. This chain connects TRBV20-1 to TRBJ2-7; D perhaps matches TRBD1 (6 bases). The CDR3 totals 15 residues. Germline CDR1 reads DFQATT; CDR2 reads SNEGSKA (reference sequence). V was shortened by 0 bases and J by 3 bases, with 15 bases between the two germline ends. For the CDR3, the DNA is TGCAGTGCTAGAGATCTGGACAGTACATACTACGAGCAGTACTTC. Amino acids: CSARDLDSTYYEQYF.

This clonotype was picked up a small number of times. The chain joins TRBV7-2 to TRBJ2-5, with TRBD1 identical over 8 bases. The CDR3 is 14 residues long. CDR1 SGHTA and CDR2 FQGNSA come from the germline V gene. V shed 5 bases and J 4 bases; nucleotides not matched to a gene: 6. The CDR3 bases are TGTGCCAGCAGCCGTGACAGGGGCTCAGAGACCCAGTACTTC. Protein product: CASSRDRGSETQYF.

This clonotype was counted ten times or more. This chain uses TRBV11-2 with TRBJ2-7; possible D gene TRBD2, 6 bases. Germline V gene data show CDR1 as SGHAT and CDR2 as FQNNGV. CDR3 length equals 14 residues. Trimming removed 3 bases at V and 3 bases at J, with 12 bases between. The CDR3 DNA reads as TGTGCCAGCAGCTTCGGTCGGGAGTTCTACGAGCAGTACTTC. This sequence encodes CASSFGREFYEQYF.

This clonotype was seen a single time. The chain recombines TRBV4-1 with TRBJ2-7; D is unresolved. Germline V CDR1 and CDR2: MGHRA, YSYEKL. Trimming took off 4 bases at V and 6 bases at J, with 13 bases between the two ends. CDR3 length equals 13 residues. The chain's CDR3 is CASSRLGIGEQYF. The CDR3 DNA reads TGCGCCAGCAGCCGTCTTGGAATCGGCGAGCAGTACTTC.

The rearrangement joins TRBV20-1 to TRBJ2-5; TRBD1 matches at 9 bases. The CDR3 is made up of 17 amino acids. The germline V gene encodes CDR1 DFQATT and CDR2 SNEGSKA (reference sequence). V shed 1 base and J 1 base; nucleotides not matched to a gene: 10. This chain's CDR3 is CSARARDRVRIQETQYF. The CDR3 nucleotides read TGCAGTGCTAGAGCGAGGGACAGGGTTCGTATCCAAGAGACCCAGTACTTC.

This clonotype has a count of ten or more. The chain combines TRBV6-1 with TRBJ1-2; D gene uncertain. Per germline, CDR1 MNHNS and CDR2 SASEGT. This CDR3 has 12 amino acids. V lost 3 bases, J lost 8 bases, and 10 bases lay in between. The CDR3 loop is CASSDNQRGYTF. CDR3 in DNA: TGTGCCAGCAGTGACAACCAGCGCGGCTACACCTTC.

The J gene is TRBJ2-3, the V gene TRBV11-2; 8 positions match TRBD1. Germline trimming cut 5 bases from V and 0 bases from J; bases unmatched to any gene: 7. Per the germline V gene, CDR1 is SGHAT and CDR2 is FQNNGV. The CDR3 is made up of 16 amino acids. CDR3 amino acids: CASSPQTGDSTDTQYF. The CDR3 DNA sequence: TGTGCCAGCAGCCCCCAGACAGGGGATAGCACAGATACGCAGTATTTT.

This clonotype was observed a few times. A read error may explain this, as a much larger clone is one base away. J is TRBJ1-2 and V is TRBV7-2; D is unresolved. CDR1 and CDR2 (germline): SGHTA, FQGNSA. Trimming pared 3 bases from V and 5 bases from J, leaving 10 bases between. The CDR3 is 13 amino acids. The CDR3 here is CASSFGTLYGYTF. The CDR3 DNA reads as TGTGCCAGCAGCTTCGGTACATTGTATGGCTACACCTTC.

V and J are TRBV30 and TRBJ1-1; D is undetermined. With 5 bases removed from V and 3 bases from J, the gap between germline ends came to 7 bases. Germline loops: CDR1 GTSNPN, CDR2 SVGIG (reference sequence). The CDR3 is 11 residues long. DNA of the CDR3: TGTGCCTGGGGTAAGGACACTGAAGCTTTCTTT. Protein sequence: CAWGKDTEAFF.

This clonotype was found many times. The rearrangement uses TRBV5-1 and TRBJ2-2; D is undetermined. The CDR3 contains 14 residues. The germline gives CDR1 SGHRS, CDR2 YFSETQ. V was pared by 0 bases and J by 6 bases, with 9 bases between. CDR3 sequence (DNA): TGCGCCAGCAGCTTGGATCCAAGATCCGGGGAGCTGTTTTTT. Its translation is CASSLDPRSGELFF.

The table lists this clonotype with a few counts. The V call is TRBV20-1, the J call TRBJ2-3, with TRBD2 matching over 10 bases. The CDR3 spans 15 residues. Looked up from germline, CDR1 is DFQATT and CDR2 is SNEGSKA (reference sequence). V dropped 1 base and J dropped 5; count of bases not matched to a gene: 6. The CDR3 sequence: CSARGASGSGDTQYF. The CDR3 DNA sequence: TGCAGTGCTAGAGGGGCTAGCGGGAGCGGAGATACGCAGTATTTT.